A selection of T cell receptor beta chains follows, all from one sample in a study of T cells after yellow fever vaccination. Each CDR3 protein is one row after TCRdb ran MiXCR on the 5' RACE reads. The sample shows roughly 120,000 distinct CDR3 sequences, approximately 7.1% of them seen only once. The material sequenced was CD4+ T cells sorted from PBMCs, taken roughly 46 days after the first yellow fever vaccination. The source of these receptors is a man aged 18 to 29 who received the YFV17D yellow fever vaccine. The CDR3 runs from the conserved cysteine through the conserved F or W. Each record gives: CDR3 length, J gene, V gene, CDR3 protein.

length: 12; J: TRBJ1-1; V: TRBV12-3/TRBV12-4; CDR3: CASSLEINEAFF
length: 14; J: TRBJ2-5; V: TRBV18; CDR3: CASSPPASYETQYF
length: 12; J: TRBJ1-1; V: TRBV28; CDR3: CASRSMNTEAFF
length: 13; J: TRBJ1-4; V: TRBV6-2/TRBV6-3; CDR3: CASSYSRGGKLFF
length: 13; J: TRBJ2-5; V: TRBV2; CDR3: CASKQGAEETQYF
length: 14; J: TRBJ2-3; V: TRBV28; CDR3: CASRTGASTDTQYF
length: 14; J: TRBJ1-1; V: TRBV20-1; CDR3: CSASPGALNTEAFF
length: 14; J: TRBJ2-2; V: TRBV5-1; CDR3: CASSLGLSTGELFF
length: 15; J: TRBJ2-5; V: TRBV7-2; CDR3: CASSKDRPSGETQYF
length: 17; J: TRBJ1-2; V: TRBV20-1; CDR3: CSASSFIGTGGLNGYTF
length: 15; J: TRBJ2-1; V: TRBV7-2; CDR3: CASSLSGGSYNEQFF
length: 17; J: TRBJ2-7; V: TRBV19; CDR3: CASTPGAGLLGGYEQYF
length: 15; J: TRBJ2-5; V: TRBV4-1; CDR3: CASSQSGGAVETQYF
length: 15; J: TRBJ1-1; V: TRBV6-2/TRBV6-3; CDR3: CASSLLHDRTYEAFF
length: 13; J: TRBJ1-2; V: TRBV7-2; CDR3: CASSPDASWGYTF
length: 11; J: TRBJ2-1; V: TRBV30; CDR3: CAWTPGQEQFF
length: 15; J: TRBJ1-6; V: TRBV25-1; CDR3: CASSDHGQGSSPLHF
length: 13; J: TRBJ1-5; V: TRBV4-3; CDR3: CASSQERRQPQHF
length: 16; J: TRBJ2-2; V: TRBV7-3; CDR3: CASSTRGTSNTGELFF
length: 15; J: TRBJ2-2; V: TRBV25-1; CDR3: CASRGLGLNTGELFF
length: 14; J: TRBJ2-2; V: TRBV12-3/TRBV12-4; CDR3: CASSFNPPTGELFF
length: 15; J: TRBJ1-6; V: TRBV6-5; CDR3: CASRYGSYGNSPLHF
length: 13; J: TRBJ2-1; V: TRBV5-1; CDR3: CASSYPGEDEQFF
length: 19; J: TRBJ1-3; V: TRBV3-1; CDR3: CASSRTGGVRLFSGNTIYF
length: 15; J: TRBJ1-2; V: TRBV5-1; CDR3: CASSPDGQWNYGYTF
length: 15; J: TRBJ2-1; V: TRBV7-9; CDR3: CASSPRGTGEHEQFF
length: 15; J: TRBJ1-6; V: TRBV20-1; CDR3: CSARTGGGLGSPLHF
length: 13; J: TRBJ2-1; V: TRBV15; CDR3: CATSRGLTNEQFF
length: 15; J: TRBJ1-1; V: TRBV4-2; CDR3: CASSQEPQGIAEAFF
length: 14; J: TRBJ2-1; V: TRBV7-2; CDR3: CASSFRGWGDEQFF
length: 13; J: TRBJ2-5; V: TRBV29-1; CDR3: CSLSGGARETQYF
length: 16; J: TRBJ1-2; V: TRBV4-2; CDR3: CASSQENRGANYGYTF
length: 17; J: TRBJ2-1; V: TRBV12-3/TRBV12-4; CDR3: CASSLDISGYPYNEQFF
length: 11; J: TRBJ1-1; V: TRBV6-5; CDR3: CASRLETEAFF
length: 15; J: TRBJ2-1; V: TRBV4-3; CDR3: CASSQPSGGTNEQFF
length: 13; J: TRBJ1-2; V: TRBV29-1; CDR3: CSVEDRRAGGYTF
length: 15; J: TRBJ1-5; V: TRBV4-2; CDR3: CASSQDQDRDQPQHF
length: 13; J: TRBJ2-3; V: TRBV11-3; CDR3: CASSDTGTGTQYF
length: 13; J: TRBJ2-7; V: TRBV4-3; CDR3: CASSSQQGGEQYF
length: 14; J: TRBJ1-6; V: TRBV5-1; CDR3: CASSLEGEGSPLHF
length: 17; J: TRBJ2-7; V: TRBV6-5; CDR3: CASSRNPYRGRSYEQYF
length: 11; J: TRBJ1-2; V: TRBV15; CDR3: CATSRDYGYTF
length: 13; J: TRBJ2-7; V: TRBV5-1; CDR3: CASSLDNSYEQYF
length: 14; J: TRBJ1-1; V: TRBV25-1; CDR3: CARLSCRGNTEAFF
length: 15; J: TRBJ2-1; V: TRBV11-2; CDR3: CASSLVAGGRLEQFF
length: 17; J: TRBJ2-3; V: TRBV25-1; CDR3: CASTPGTSGGATDTQYF
length: 12; J: TRBJ1-3; V: TRBV12-3/TRBV12-4; CDR3: CASSFQGDTIYF
length: 20; J: TRBJ2-4; V: TRBV7-9; CDR3: CASSHTTGTGGGLAKNIQYF
length: 14; J: TRBJ2-2; V: TRBV28; CDR3: CASSLHYNTGELFF
length: 15; J: TRBJ2-3; V: TRBV7-2; CDR3: CASGGRGTGTDTQYF
length: 14; J: TRBJ1-5; V: TRBV7-6; CDR3: CASSKQGNNQPQHF
length: 13; J: TRBJ2-1; V: TRBV5-1; CDR3: CASSFEGLAEQFF
length: 13; J: TRBJ1-2; V: TRBV15; CDR3: CATSRPPDTHNFF
length: 15; J: TRBJ1-6; V: TRBV10-3; CDR3: CAISLTGASNSPLHF
length: 15; J: TRBJ2-3; V: TRBV6-1; CDR3: CASTPPGRSTDTQYF